The next 2 T cell receptor beta chains were all read from a single sample in a study of cytomegalovirus exposure and HLA in healthy donors (dated by TCRdb to about 2017). Library method: the immunoSEQ multiplex PCR assay. For the multiplex PCR, a mixture combining 60 forward primers for TCR Vbeta segments and 13 reverse primers for TCR Jbeta segments was used. TCRdb mirrors the immuneACCESS table, restricted to in-frame sequences. Some clones are absent from its copies; in checked studies, under half trace to an unresolved V gene, and the reason for the others is unknown. For this sample the table gives about 89,000 clones, of which less than 85% were detected only once. 7.4% of the sample is held by the ten biggest clonotypes. Sequenced sample: PBMCs. The receptors were sampled from a man in his forties in good health and CMV-seropositive.

The chain combines TRBV5-1 with TRBJ2-5, with TRBD1 identical over 7 bases. Germline lookup yields CDR1 SGHRS and CDR2 YFSETQ. CDR3 length: 15 amino acids. The V segment lost 3 bases and the J segment 7 bases; nucleotides outside the gene matches: 12. The CDR3 nucleotides read TGCGCCAGCAGCTCGGATGGGAGACAGGGTTCGACCCAGTACTTC. This encodes CASSSDGRQGSTQYF.

The J gene is TRBJ2-1, the V gene TRBV6-1; TRBD1 agrees at 9 bases. V shed 10 bases, J shed 8 bases, and the junction held 9 bases outside the gene matches. This CDR3 spans 13 amino acids. Germline assignment: CDR1 MNHNS and CDR2 SASEGT. In DNA form, the CDR3 reads TGTGCCACCCCGGGACAGGGCCTCCATGAGCAGTTCTTC. This sequence encodes CATPGQGLHEQFF.